One sample yielded the 22 T cell receptor beta chains listed below, sequenced in a study of CD4 T cells in relation to SARS-CoV-2 and coronaviruses. The repertoire was sequenced with immunoSEQ multiplex PCR; TCRdb's copy has only in-frame clones and lacks some. The sample gives around 20,000 clones, more than 60% of which show up once; about 12% is in the top ten. Before the COVID-19 pandemic, during about 2011-2019, CD4+ T cells were taken from unexposed donors. The cells were cultured for 10 days before CD4+ T cells were isolated. Their cognate antigens are unknown. Sequencing was done on a sample of CD4+ T cells from PBMCs, cultured in vitro. The receptors stem from a human donor in good health.

This chain uses TRBV6-6 with TRBJ2-1; D not resolved. Per the germline V gene, CDR1 is MNHNY and CDR2 is SVGAGI (reference sequence). The ends were cut back, 5 bases at V and 5 bases at J, with 16 bases in the middle. The CDR3 length is 15 residues. DNA of the CDR3: TGTGCCAGCAGTGCGCCCGGTACCCGTGACAATGAGCAGTTCTTC. Translation gives CASSAPGTRDNEQFF.

This clone was observed once. The chain links TRBV11-1 to TRBJ2-7; a possible D gene is TRBD2 (6 bases). Germline V gene data show CDR1 as SGHAT and CDR2 as FQDESV (reference sequence). CDR3 length: 14 residues. The V end was cut by 7 bases, the J end by 0 bases, with 13 bases between. The CDR3 reads CASTMTRGSYEQYF. The DNA for the CDR3 is TGTGCCAGCACCATGACTAGGGGCTCCTACGAGCAGTACTTC. The full variable domain, completed using reference TRBV11-1 and TRBJ2-7, is EAEVAQSPRYKITEKSQAVAFWCDPISGHATLYWYRQILGQGPELLVQFQDESVVDDSQLPKDRFSAERLKGVDSTLKIQPAELGDSAMYLCASTMTRGSYEQYFGPGTRLTVT.

The chain recombines TRBV9 with TRBJ2-5; D is possibly TRBD1 (7 bases). Per the germline V gene, CDR1 is SGDLS and CDR2 is YYNGEE. The ends were cut back, 2 bases at V and 5 bases at J, with 22 bases in the middle. The CDR3 runs to 17 residues. DNA of the CDR3: TGTGCCAGCAGCGTTCGGGACAGCGGGCCCCCGGTGGAGACCCAGTACTTC. Amino acids: CASSVRDSGPPVETQYF.

The chain has TRBV6-4 and TRBJ2-2; 9 positions match TRBD2. This CDR3 has 15 amino acids. Unmatched junction bases numbered 9, after V lost 7 bases and J lost 6 bases. The germline gives CDR1 MRHNA, CDR2 SNTAGT. The CDR3 region has the DNA TGTGCCAGCACCAGGCTAGCGGGATCGTCCGGGGAGCTGTTTTTT. Amino acid sequence: CASTRLAGSSGELFF.

This rearrangement joins TRBV30 to TRBJ1-2; D may be TRBD1 (5 bases). The V gene's germline CDR1 is GTSNPN and CDR2 SVGIG (reference sequence). V dropped 1 base and J dropped 8 bases, with 14 bases sitting between them. The CDR3 is 13 residues long. The CDR3 here is CAWSGTLWGGYTF. In nucleotides, the CDR3 is TGTGCCTGGAGTGGGACACTGTGGGGGGGCTACACCTTC.

V usage is TRBV2 and J usage is TRBJ2-7; D tentatively reads TRBD1 or TRBD2 (5 bases each). CDR3 length: 15 amino acids. In germline, CDR1 is SNHLY, CDR2 FYNNEI. V was pared by 3 bases and J by 2 bases, with 14 bases between. CDR3 coding DNA: TGTGCCAGCAGTGAGGGACGGCTGACAGCCTACGAGCAGTACTTC. It encodes CASSEGRLTAYEQYF.

This chain connects TRBV6-1 to TRBJ2-5; 8 nucleotides agree with TRBD2. The ends lost 0 bases at V and 7 bases at J; junction bases unmatched: 7. This CDR3 is 15 amino acids long. CDR1 and CDR2 from the germline V gene are MNHNS and SASEGT. The CDR3 DNA sequence: TGTGCCAGCAGTGAAGCGCTCGGGAGGGGAGCGACCCAGTACTTC. Translated: CASSEALGRGATQYF.

The chain combines TRBV5-6 with TRBJ2-7, with D possibly being TRBD2 (5 bases). V lost 6 bases and J lost 7, with 23 bases in between. Germline CDR1 SGHDT, CDR2 YYEEEE. CDR3 length equals 15 residues. CDR3 region: CASMYELRGIREQYF. DNA of the CDR3: TGTGCCAGCATGTATGAGTTGAGAGGGATACGGGAGCAGTACTTC. Looking up the rest from reference TRBV5-6 and TRBJ2-7 gives the full variable domain: DAGVTQSPTHLIKTRGQQVTLRCSPKSGHDTVSWYQQALGQGPQFIFQYYEEEERQRGNFPDRFSGHQFPNYSSELNVNALLLGDSALYLCASMYELRGIREQYFGPGTRLTVT.

The V and J genes are TRBV6-6 and TRBJ2-1; 7 bases match TRBD1. Germline V lookup: CDR1 MNHNY, CDR2 SVGAGI (reference sequence). The CDR3 is made up of 14 amino acids. Trimming cost V 4 bases and J 7 bases; bases outside gene matches: 7. The CDR3: CASSSPGTENEQFF. The DNA of the CDR3 is TGTGCCAGCAGTTCCCCCGGGACAGAAAATGAGCAGTTCTTC.

This clone was detected a few times. This chain joins TRBV10-3 and TRBJ2-7; tentatively, D is TRBD1 (6 bases). Germline values: CDR1 ENHRY, CDR2 SYGVKD. Deletions cut 5 bases from V and 2 bases from J, with 10 bases between. CDR3 length: 13 residues. The CDR3 DNA reads as TGTGCCATCAGTCGACAGGATGCCTACGAGCAGTACTTC. This encodes CAISRQDAYEQYF.

The rearrangement joins TRBV3-1 (or the pseudogene TRBV3-2) to TRBJ1-1; TRBD1 is a possible D gene (5 bases). Germline CDR1 reads LGHDT; CDR2 reads YNNKEL (reference sequence). This CDR3 contains 19 residues. V lost 0 bases, J lost 3 bases, and 23 bases lay in between. CDR3: CASSQDPLRGYMGDTEAFF. The CDR3 bases are TGTGCCAGCAGCCAAGATCCCCTCAGAGGGTATATGGGGGACACTGAAGCTTTCTTT.

This chain links TRBV4-1 with TRBJ2-1, with TRBD2 identical over 13 bases. The J segment lost 8 bases and the V segment lost 0 bases, leaving 10 bases of the junction unmatched. Germline CDR1 MGHRA, CDR2 YSYEKL. The CDR3 contains 18 residues. The CDR3 nucleotides read TGCGCCAGCAGCCAAGATGGGGCCGGGACTAGCGGGAAGGATGAGCAGTTCTTC. Its protein is CASSQDGAGTSGKDEQFF.

The V call is TRBV3-1 (or the pseudogene TRBV3-2), the J call TRBJ2-2, with 11 bases aligning to TRBD1. CDR3 length: 15 amino acids. V lost 4 bases, J lost 5 bases, and 3 bases stayed unmatched. CDR1 is LGHDT, CDR2 YNNKEL, per germline (reference sequence). The CDR3 DNA is TGTGCCAGCAGCCTGGGACAGGGGGGGACCGGGGAGCTGTTTTTT. Its protein is CASSLGQGGTGELFF.

The rearrangement joins TRBV27 to TRBJ2-3, with TRBD2 identical over 9 bases. The germline CDR1 and CDR2 sequences are MNHEY and SMNVEV (reference sequence). The ends lost 10 bases at V and 2 bases at J; junction bases unmatched: 4. CDR3 length equals 13 residues. The CDR3 DNA follows: TGTGCCACTTCGGGACTAGCCACAGATACGCAGTATTTT. As protein: CATSGLATDTQYF.

CDR3 in amino acids: CASSTGTSNYNEQFF. CDR3 in DNA: TGTGCCAGCAGCACAGGGACTAGCAATTACAATGAGCAGTTCTTC. V usage is TRBV11-2 and J usage is TRBJ2-1, with 9 bases that match TRBD2. In germline, CDR1 is SGHAT, CDR2 FQNNGV. V trimming: 5 bases; J trimming: 4 bases; junction bases outside the gene matches: 6. CDR3 length: 15 amino acids.

This rearrangement joins TRBV5-1 to TRBJ1-5; 8 nucleotides agree with TRBD1. Germline assignment: CDR1 SGHRS and CDR2 YFSETQ. J was trimmed by 4 bases and V by 4 bases; bases with no gene match: 7. This CDR3 is 15 amino acids long. The chain's CDR3 is CASSPGQGTNQPQHF. The CDR3 DNA sequence: TGCGCCAGCAGCCCCGGACAGGGAACTAATCAGCCCCAGCATTTT.

This clone was observed once. V usage is TRBV11-2 and J usage is TRBJ1-2; a weak D match, TRBD1 (5 bases). Trimming shortened V by 1 base and J by 3 bases, and 12 bases separated the two germline ends. Germline-derived CDR1 and CDR2 are SGHAT and FQNNGV. This CDR3 comprises 15 residues. CDR3 sequence: CASSLGATDYYGYTF. The DNA for the CDR3 is TGTGCCAGCAGCTTAGGGGCGACAGACTACTATGGCTACACCTTC.

This clone was detected a few times. This rearrangement joins TRBV7-2 to TRBJ1-1; maybe TRBD1 (5 bases). CDR1 is SGHTA, CDR2 FQGNSA, per germline. This CDR3 has 14 amino acids. The V end was cut by 5 bases, the J end by 1 base, with 11 bases between. The DNA for the CDR3 is TGTGCCAGCAGCAAGCAGGGTCCGAACACTGAAGCTTTCTTT. Translated: CASSKQGPNTEAFF.

This chain connects TRBV9 to TRBJ1-2, with 11 bases identical to TRBD1. The CDR3 consists of 16 residues. Germline trimming cut 3 bases from V and 4 bases from J; bases unmatched to any gene: 8. CDR1 is SGDLS and CDR2 is YYNGEE in the germline V gene. The CDR3: CASSADRTGGSYGYTF. The CDR3 nucleotides are TGTGCCAGCAGCGCCGACCGGACAGGGGGCTCCTATGGCTACACCTTC.

The chain employs TRBV11-2 and TRBJ2-5, with 12 bases that match TRBD2. There are 16 residues in the CDR3. Per the germline V gene, CDR1 is SGHAT and CDR2 is FQNNGV. The V and J ends lost 4 bases and 2 bases, in that order; junction bases with no gene match: 5. DNA for the CDR3: TGTGCCAGCAGCTATCAGACTAGCGGGGGACAAGAGACCCAGTACTTC. Residues: CASSYQTSGGQETQYF.

The rearrangement links TRBV5-1 to TRBJ1-4; TRBD1 is a possible D gene (6 bases). Trimming shortened V by 6 bases and J by 7 bases, and 19 bases separated the two germline ends. In germline, CDR1 is SGHRS, CDR2 YFSETQ. CDR3 size: 15 residues. CDR3 nucleotide sequence: TGCGCCAGCAAAATCCAAGGGGGGGCAGTTGAAAAACTGTTTTTT. It codes for CASKIQGGAVEKLFF.

V gene TRBV3-1 (or the pseudogene TRBV3-2) combines with J gene TRBJ2-7, with D possibly matching TRBD2 (5 bases). CDR1 LGHDT and CDR2 YNNKEL come from the germline V gene (reference sequence). CDR3 length: 15 amino acids. Trimming stripped 4 bases from V and 2 bases from J, with 15 bases between. The CDR3 coding sequence is TGTGCCAGCAGCCCCTCTTCCGGGGTGGCCTACGAGCAGTACTTC. Translation gives CASSPSSGVAYEQYF.